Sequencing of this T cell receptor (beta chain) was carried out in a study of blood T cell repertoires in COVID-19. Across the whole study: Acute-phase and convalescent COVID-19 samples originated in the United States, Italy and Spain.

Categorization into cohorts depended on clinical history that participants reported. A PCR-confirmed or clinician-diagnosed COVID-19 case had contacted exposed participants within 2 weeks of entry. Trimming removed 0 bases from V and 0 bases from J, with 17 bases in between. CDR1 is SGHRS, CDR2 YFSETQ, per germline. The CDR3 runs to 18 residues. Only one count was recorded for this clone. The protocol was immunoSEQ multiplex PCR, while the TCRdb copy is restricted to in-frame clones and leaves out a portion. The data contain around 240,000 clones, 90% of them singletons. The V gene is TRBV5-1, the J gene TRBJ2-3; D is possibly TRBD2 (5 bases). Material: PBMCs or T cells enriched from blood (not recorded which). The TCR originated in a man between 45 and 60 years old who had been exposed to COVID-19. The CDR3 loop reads CASSLVLWLASSTDTQYF. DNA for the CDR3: TGCGCCAGCAGCTTGGTTCTTTGGTTAGCGTCTAGCACAGATACGCAGTATTTT.